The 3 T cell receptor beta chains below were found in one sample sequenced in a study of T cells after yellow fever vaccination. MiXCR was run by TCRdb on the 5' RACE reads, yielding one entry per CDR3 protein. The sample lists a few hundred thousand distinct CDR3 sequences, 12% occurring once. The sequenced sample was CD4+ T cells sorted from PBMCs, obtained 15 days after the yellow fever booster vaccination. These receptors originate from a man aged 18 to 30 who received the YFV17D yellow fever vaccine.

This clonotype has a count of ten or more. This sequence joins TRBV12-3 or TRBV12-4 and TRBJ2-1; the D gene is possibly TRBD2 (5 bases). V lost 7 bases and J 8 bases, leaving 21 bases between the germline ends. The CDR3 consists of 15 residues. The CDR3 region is CASTPSGNPRDEQFF. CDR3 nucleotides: TGTGCCAGCACCCCATCCGGGAACCCAAGGGATGAGCAGTTCTTC.

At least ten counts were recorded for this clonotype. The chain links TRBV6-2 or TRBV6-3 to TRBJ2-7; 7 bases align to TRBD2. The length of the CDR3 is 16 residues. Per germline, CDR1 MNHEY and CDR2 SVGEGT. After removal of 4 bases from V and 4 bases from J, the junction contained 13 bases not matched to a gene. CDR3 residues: CASSSLRRLALYEQYV. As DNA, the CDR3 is TGTGCCAGCAGTTCACTGCGTCGACTAGCCCTTTACGAGCAGTACGTC.

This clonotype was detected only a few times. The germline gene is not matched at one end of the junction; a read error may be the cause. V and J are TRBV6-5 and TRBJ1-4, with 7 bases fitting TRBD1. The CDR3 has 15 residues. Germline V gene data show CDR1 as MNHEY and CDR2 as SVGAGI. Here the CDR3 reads CACRQGTVTNEKLFF. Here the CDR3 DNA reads TGTGCCTGCAGACAGGGAACAGTCACTAATGAAAAACTGTTTTTT.